Here is one T cell receptor (beta chain) with its context. Only a few counts were recorded for this clone. It has no known antigen specificity. No base qualities exist here, and no much larger clone lies one base off it. All of the isolated RNA was reverse transcribed with the High Capacity cDNA Reverse Transcription Kit, so expressed TCRB transcripts were sequenced. Deep immunoSEQ sequencing was performed on naive, central memory and regulatory T cell samples, with an average of about 4 million total reads per sample. Sorted cells were lysed in RLT buffer and RNA was extracted with DNase-treated RNeasy Micro or Mini kits, depending on cell number. To prevent cross-contamination, each cell subset was processed individually, whereas patient and healthy donor samples were processed jointly. The immunoSEQ multiplex PCR was used to amplify TCRB sequences from cDNA, generating 87-bp fragments that spanned the CDR3 region. Sequencing of the amplicons was done on the Illumina HiSeq platform. Under the source paper's analysis protocol: PCR bias was computationally corrected using synthetic template baselines, reads within Hamming distance 2 were collapsed, and singletons that could not be merged were discarded. Reads were aligned against IMGT to assign V, D and J genes, CDR3 length and insertions or deletions at six rearrangement sites. Within each subset, clonotype counts were normalized to the number of sorted cells before true diversity and Gini coefficients were calculated with the tcR R package. Repertoire sharing was quantified using the overlap coefficient calculated on TCRB nucleotide sequences. In TCRdb, the immuneACCESS table is reduced to in-frame sequences with V and J assigned. These tables do not hold every clone; where another copy was compared, an unresolved V gene accounts for under half, and the others remain unexplained. For V, J and clone size, that table is used; D and trimming come from the DNA. The sample table shows about 340,000 clones, and around 9% are seen once. Less than 1.2% of the sample is taken by the ten largest.

The sample belongs to a study of beta chain features in type 1 diabetes (dated by TCRdb to the late 2010s). For context, the study as a whole: No differences in mean age, gender distribution, total cell number or subset yield were found between patients and healthy donors. Naive and central memory subsets were obtained from all 30 or so donors, but regulatory and stem cell-like memory subsets were isolated from only 8 patients and roughly 8 healthy donors. A total of over 95,000,000 sorted cells were examined across all samples, and RNA yield correlated strongly with the number of cells per subset. In the study, TCRB repertoires of sorted circulating CD4+ T cell subsets from recently diagnosed type 1 diabetes patients were compared with those of matched healthy donors.

Each donor gave one peripheral blood draw, roughly 0.11 L on average, collected into heparinised tubes. Naive, central memory, regulatory and stem cell-like memory CD4+ T cells were sorted on a BD FACSAria II using a panel including CD45RO, CCR7, CD25, CD127, CD95 and CD27. A purity above 95% was achieved for all sorted populations. PBMCs were separated immediately by Lymphoprep density gradient centrifugation and were stained directly, without being cultured. Samples were stained and sorted in pairs, with one healthy donor and one patient per experiment, so that batch effects were minimized. Taken from the germline V gene, the CDR1 and CDR2 loops are MNHEY and SVGAGI. The V end gives up 6 bases and the J end 3 bases, leaving 4 bases in the junction not matched to a gene. Its CDR3 holds 15 amino acids, cysteine through phenylalanine. The sequence is cut down to CDR3 DNA, 45 bases in frame from base 1.

General conclusions and limits of the study: PCR might favor shorter templates, but patient and control samples were amplified and corrected together, so any skew would affect both groups equally. Type 1 diabetes patients showed a moderate but significant shortening of TCRB CDR3 length in all four CD4+ subsets. Because cDNA was sequenced instead of genomic DNA, highly expressing activated cells could be over-represented, though the groups showed no difference in activation or CD3 levels. The naive, central memory and regulatory TCRB repertoires appeared to resemble one another more closely among patients than among healthy donors. Because the HLA sub-analyses included only small numbers of individuals, any influence of HLA type on TCRB rearrangement was left unresolved. Patients with type 1 diabetes made fewer insertions and deleted more nucleotides at VDJ recombination sites, implying thymic rearrangement abnormalities.

The TCR was taken from a man aged 25-45 years with type 1 diabetes. The material sequenced was central memory CD4+ T cells from blood. The V and J genes are TRBV6-5 and TRBJ2-4; 11 central nucleotides agree with TRBD2. CDR3 sequence: CASRRTSGGKNIQYF. The nucleotide sequence is TGTGCCAGCAGGCGTACTAGCGGGGGCAAAAACATTCAGTACTTC.